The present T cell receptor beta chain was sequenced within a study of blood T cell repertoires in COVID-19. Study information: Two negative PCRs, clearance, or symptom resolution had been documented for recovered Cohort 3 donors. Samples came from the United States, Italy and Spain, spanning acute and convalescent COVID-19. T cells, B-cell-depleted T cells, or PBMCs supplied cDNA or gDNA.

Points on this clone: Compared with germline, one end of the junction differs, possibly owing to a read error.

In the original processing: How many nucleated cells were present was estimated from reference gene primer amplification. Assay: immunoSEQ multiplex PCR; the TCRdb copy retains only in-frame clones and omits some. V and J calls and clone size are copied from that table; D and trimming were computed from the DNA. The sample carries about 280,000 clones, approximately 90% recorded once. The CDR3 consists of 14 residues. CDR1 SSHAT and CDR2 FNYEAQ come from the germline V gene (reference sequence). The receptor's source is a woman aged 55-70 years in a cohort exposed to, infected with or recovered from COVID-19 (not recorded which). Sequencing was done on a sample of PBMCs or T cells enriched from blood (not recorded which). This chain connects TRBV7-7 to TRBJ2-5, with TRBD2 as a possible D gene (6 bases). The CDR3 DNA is TGTGCTAGCAGCTTAGAACTAGCACAAGAGACCCAGTACTTC. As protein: CASSLELAQETQYF. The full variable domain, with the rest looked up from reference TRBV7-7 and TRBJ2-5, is GAGVSQSPRYKVTKRGQDVTLRCDPISSHATLYWYQQALGQGPEFLTYFNYEAQPDKSGLPSDRFSAERPEGSISTLTIQRTEQRDSAMYRCASSLELAQETQYFGPGTRLLVL.